A selection of T cell receptor beta chains follows, all from one sample in a study of human T cells and chemical hapten exposure. MiXCR, applied by TCRdb to the RACE reads, yields one record per CDR3 protein. This table has under 85,000 distinct CDR3 sequences, over 9% appearing once. The specimen was whole blood, collected in connection with sensitization to the hapten diphenylcyclopropenone (DPC). These receptors came from a woman aged 45 to 65 with alopecia areata. Some clones in this sample may be carry-over from other donors' samples. The CDR3 runs from the conserved cysteine through the conserved F or W. A D gene is named only where the DNA matches it firmly. Only part of the rows carry a size: once, few, many, or a class if the clone is expanded.

clone size: many; D gene: .; V gene: TRBV12-3/TRBV12-4; J gene: TRBJ1-1; CDR3 DNA: TGTGCCAGCAGTTTACGCAGGGCCGCCACTGAAGCTTTCTTT; CDR3 protein: CASSLRRAATEAFF
clone size: .; D gene: .; V gene: TRBV6-6; J gene: TRBJ2-1; CDR3 DNA: TGTGCCAGCAGTTACCGAGCAGGCCGCTCCTACAATGAGCAGTTCTTC; CDR3 protein: CASSYRAGRSYNEQFF
clone size: many; D gene: .; V gene: TRBV10-3; J gene: TRBJ1-2; CDR3 DNA: TGTGCCATCAGTGACGGACTCTATGGCTACACCTTC; CDR3 protein: CAISDGLYGYTF
clone size: many; D gene: TRBD2; V gene: TRBV7-2; J gene: TRBJ2-3; CDR3 DNA: TGTGCCAGCAGCTCCTCCTTAGCGGGAGGAACAAATACGCAGTATTTT; CDR3 protein: CASSSSLAGGTNTQYF
clone size: many; D gene: .; V gene: TRBV29-1; J gene: TRBJ1-1; CDR3 DNA: TGCAGCGTTGTGAACCCAGGGGAATCGGTAAAAGCTTTCTTT; CDR3 protein: CSVVNPGESVKAFF
clone size: few; D gene: .; V gene: TRBV28; J gene: TRBJ1-1; CDR3 DNA: TGTGCCGCACTGGGAGTGAACACTGAAGCTTTCTTT; CDR3 protein: CAALGVNTEAFF
clone size: .; D gene: .; V gene: TRBV5-1; J gene: TRBJ1-1; CDR3 DNA: TGCGCCAGCAGCTTGGCAGGGGTGGGGAACACTGAAGCTTTCTTT; CDR3 protein: CASSLAGVGNTEAFF
clone size: .; D gene: .; V gene: TRBV10-3; J gene: TRBJ2-1; CDR3 DNA: TGTGCCATCGGAGCCTACAATGAGCAGTTCTTC; CDR3 protein: CAIGAYNEQFF
clone size: many; D gene: TRBD1; V gene: TRBV20-1; J gene: TRBJ2-2; CDR3 DNA: TGCAGTGCTAGCTGGACAGGGGGTAACACCGGGGAGCTGTTTTTT; CDR3 protein: CSASWTGGNTGELFF
clone size: .; D gene: .; V gene: TRBV29-1; J gene: TRBJ1-4; CDR3 DNA: TGCAGCGTTCAGGGCGGGGATGAAAAACTGTTTTTT; CDR3 protein: CSVQGGDEKLFF
clone size: many; D gene: .; V gene: TRBV6-5; J gene: TRBJ1-5; CDR3 DNA: TGTGCCAGCAGACCGATCGGACCGAGCAATCAGCCCCAGCATTTT; CDR3 protein: CASRPIGPSNQPQHF
clone size: medium-sized; D gene: TRBD2; V gene: TRBV20-1; J gene: TRBJ2-2; CDR3 DNA: TGCAGTGCTCTCGGGCTAGCGGGAGGGCCGGTCACCGGGGAGCTGTTTTTT; CDR3 protein: CSALGLAGGPVTGELFF
clone size: .; D gene: .; V gene: TRBV5-4; J gene: TRBJ1-2; CDR3 DNA: TGTGCCAGCAGCTCGCTCGGGCCCGTTGGCTACACCTTC; CDR3 protein: CASSSLGPVGYTF
clone size: .; D gene: .; V gene: TRBV7-6; J gene: TRBJ1-4; CDR3 DNA: TGTGCCAGCAGATTGGGACCGACGAGGGGTGAAAAACTGTTTTTT; CDR3 protein: CASRLGPTRGEKLFF
clone size: few; D gene: TRBD2; V gene: TRBV27; J gene: TRBJ2-2; CDR3 DNA: TGTGCCAGCAGGAAAGGGACTAGCGGGAGCAACACCGGGGAGCTGTTTTTT; CDR3 protein: CASRKGTSGSNTGELFF
clone size: few; D gene: .; V gene: TRBV20-1; J gene: TRBJ2-1; CDR3 DNA: TGCAGTGCTCCCGACTCTACCCAGAGCAATGAGCAGTTCTTC; CDR3 protein: CSAPDSTQSNEQFF
clone size: few; D gene: .; V gene: TRBV3-1; J gene: TRBJ1-1; CDR3 DNA: TGTGCCAGCAGTCGTTCCGAAGGGGGCACTGAAGCTTTCTTT; CDR3 protein: CASSRSEGGTEAFF
clone size: few; D gene: .; V gene: TRBV7-6; J gene: TRBJ2-6; CDR3 DNA: TGTGCCAGCAGCTCGTTGTCTGGGGCCAACGTCCTGACTTTC; CDR3 protein: CASSSLSGANVLTF
clone size: many; D gene: .; V gene: TRBV6-2/TRBV6-3; J gene: TRBJ2-7; CDR3 DNA: TGTGCCAGCAGTTACTCCTTTATGTTGGAGCAGTACTTC; CDR3 protein: CASSYSFMLEQYF
clone size: .; D gene: TRBD1; V gene: TRBV11-1; J gene: TRBJ2-5; CDR3 DNA: TGTGCCAGCAGCTTAGCCGGGACAGGGTTGGAGACCCAGTACTTC; CDR3 protein: CASSLAGTGLETQYF
clone size: few; D gene: TRBD1; V gene: TRBV3-1; J gene: TRBJ1-1; CDR3 DNA: TGTGCCAGCAGCCAAGGGGCAGGGGGATACACTGAAGCTTTCTTT; CDR3 protein: CASSQGAGGYTEAFF
clone size: few; D gene: .; V gene: TRBV12-3/TRBV12-4; J gene: TRBJ2-2; CDR3 DNA: TGTGCCAGCAGTTTAATTGGGGGCCCACAGCCCGGGGAGCTGTTTTTT; CDR3 protein: CASSLIGGPQPGELFF
clone size: few; D gene: TRBD1; V gene: TRBV12-3/TRBV12-4; J gene: TRBJ1-5; CDR3 DNA: TGTGCCAGCAGTTTAGGGCAGGGGGTTTATCAGCCCCAGCATTTT; CDR3 protein: CASSLGQGVYQPQHF
clone size: many; D gene: .; V gene: TRBV4-2; J gene: TRBJ1-1; CDR3 DNA: .; CDR3 protein: CASSQDLLRFGTEAFF
clone size: many; D gene: .; V gene: TRBV27; J gene: TRBJ1-1; CDR3 DNA: TGTGCCAGCAGTTTTCGACCGGGAAGCCTCCGCACTGAAGCTTTCTTT; CDR3 protein: CASSFRPGSLRTEAFF
clone size: few; D gene: .; V gene: TRBV7-9; J gene: TRBJ2-2; CDR3 DNA: TGTGCCAGCAGACAAGTCCCTAGATTCCTTAACACCGGGGAGCTGTTTTTT; CDR3 protein: CASRQVPRFLNTGELFF
clone size: few; D gene: .; V gene: TRBV7-9; J gene: TRBJ1-2; CDR3 DNA: TGTGCCAGCAGCTTTAATTCAGGGCAGTCCTTCGGCTACACCTTC; CDR3 protein: CASSFNSGQSFGYTF
clone size: many; D gene: .; V gene: TRBV29-1; J gene: TRBJ2-1; CDR3 DNA: TGCAGCGCGTTCCGGGACAACTACAATGAGCAGTTCTTC; CDR3 protein: CSAFRDNYNEQFF
clone size: .; D gene: .; V gene: TRBV18; J gene: TRBJ1-4; CDR3 DNA: TGTGCCAGCTCACCACAGGCTCCAGGGGCTTTTACTAATGAAAAACTGTTTTTT; CDR3 protein: CASSPQAPGAFTNEKLFF
clone size: few; D gene: TRBD1; V gene: TRBV6-5; J gene: TRBJ2-6; CDR3 DNA: TGTGCCAGCAGTTCGACCGGGACAGTCTCTGGGGCCAACGTCCTGACTTTC; CDR3 protein: CASSSTGTVSGANVLTF
clone size: .; D gene: .; V gene: TRBV12-2; J gene: TRBJ2-1; CDR3 DNA: TGTGCAAGTCGTCAGCGGGAGGCATTGGACAATGAGCAGTTCTTC; CDR3 protein: CASRQREALDNEQFF
clone size: .; D gene: TRBD1; V gene: TRBV10-3; J gene: TRBJ2-7; CDR3 DNA: TGTGCCATCAGTGCCGGGACAGGGACCCACGAGCAGTACTTC; CDR3 protein: CAISAGTGTHEQYF
clone size: .; D gene: .; V gene: TRBV30; J gene: TRBJ1-2; CDR3 DNA: TGTGCCTGGAGTCCTACAGGGAACTATGGCTACACCTTC; CDR3 protein: CAWSPTGNYGYTF
clone size: .; D gene: .; V gene: TRBV20-1; J gene: TRBJ1-6; CDR3 DNA: TGCAGTGCTAGAAGCGGGACCGTGAGCTCCTATAATTCACCCCTCCACTTT; CDR3 protein: CSARSGTVSSYNSPLHF
clone size: many; D gene: .; V gene: TRBV2; J gene: TRBJ1-1; CDR3 DNA: TGTGCCAGCAGTTCGCTCGACAGGACGGACACTGAAGCTTTCTTT; CDR3 protein: CASSSLDRTDTEAFF
clone size: few; D gene: TRBD1; V gene: TRBV5-6; J gene: TRBJ2-2; CDR3 DNA: TGTGCCAGCAGCCAGGGGGCCGGGGAGCTGTTTTTT; CDR3 protein: CASSQGAGELFF
clone size: .; D gene: .; V gene: TRBV10-1; J gene: TRBJ2-3; CDR3 DNA: TGCGCCAGCAGTGGGGGAACTGTCCCGGATACGCAGTATTTT; CDR3 protein: CASSGGTVPDTQYF
clone size: many; D gene: .; V gene: TRBV19; J gene: TRBJ2-3; CDR3 DNA: TGTGCCAGTGCCAGTAAGGGTGGCAGATGGGATACGCAGTATTTT; CDR3 protein: CASASKGGRWDTQYF
clone size: many; D gene: .; V gene: TRBV29-1; J gene: TRBJ1-2; CDR3 DNA: TGCAGCGTTGAAATGGCGGGTGGCTACACCTTC; CDR3 protein: CSVEMAGGYTF
clone size: .; D gene: .; V gene: TRBV5-6; J gene: TRBJ2-2; CDR3 DNA: TGTGCCAGCAGCTCAGGTTGGAGCGCGAACACCGGGGAGCTGTTTTTT; CDR3 protein: CASSSGWSANTGELFF
clone size: many; D gene: .; V gene: TRBV10-3; J gene: TRBJ2-7; CDR3 DNA: TGTGCCATCAGCGAGTTCTTACTACGCTCCCACGAGCAGTACTTC; CDR3 protein: CAISEFLLRSHEQYF
clone size: many; D gene: TRBD2; V gene: TRBV3-1; J gene: TRBJ2-3; CDR3 DNA: TGTGCCAGCAGCCAAGAACGACTAGCAGTGAGCACAGATACGCAGTATTTT; CDR3 protein: CASSQERLAVSTDTQYF
clone size: many; D gene: .; V gene: TRBV12-3/TRBV12-4; J gene: TRBJ2-2; CDR3 DNA: TGTGCCAGCAGTTCCCGAGGAGGTCACGGGGAGCTGTTTTTT; CDR3 protein: CASSSRGGHGELFF
clone size: .; D gene: .; V gene: TRBV20-1; J gene: TRBJ2-1; CDR3 DNA: TGCAGTGCTAGAGCCTGGGATTTCGAGCGCAATGAGCAGTTCTTC; CDR3 protein: CSARAWDFERNEQFF
clone size: many; D gene: .; V gene: TRBV5-6; J gene: TRBJ2-3; CDR3 DNA: TGTGCCAGCAGCCTGATCGGACAGCTTCTCACAGATACGCAGTATTTT; CDR3 protein: CASSLIGQLLTDTQYF
clone size: many; D gene: TRBD1; V gene: TRBV2; J gene: TRBJ2-3; CDR3 DNA: TGTGCCAGCAGTTCCCCCGGGACAGGGGGCGATACGCAGTATTTT; CDR3 protein: CASSSPGTGGDTQYF
clone size: .; D gene: TRBD1; V gene: TRBV4-2; J gene: TRBJ1-4; CDR3 DNA: TGTGCCAGCACCCTGGTAGGGGGCTCAACTAATGAAAAACTGTTTTTT; CDR3 protein: CASTLVGGSTNEKLFF
clone size: .; D gene: TRBD1; V gene: TRBV7-6; J gene: TRBJ2-1; CDR3 DNA: TGTGCCAGCAGCCCGGGACAGATCAATGAGCAGTTCTTC; CDR3 protein: CASSPGQINEQFF
clone size: many; D gene: .; V gene: TRBV20-1; J gene: TRBJ1-1; CDR3 DNA: TGCAGTGCTCGAACGGGACACCTGAACACTGAAGCTTTCTTT; CDR3 protein: CSARTGHLNTEAFF